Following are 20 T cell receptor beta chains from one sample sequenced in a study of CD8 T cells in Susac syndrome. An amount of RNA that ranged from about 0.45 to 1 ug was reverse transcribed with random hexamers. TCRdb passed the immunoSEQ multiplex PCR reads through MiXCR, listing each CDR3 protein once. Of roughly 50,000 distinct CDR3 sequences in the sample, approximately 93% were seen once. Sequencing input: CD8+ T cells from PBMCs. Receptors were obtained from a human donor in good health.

The CDR3 DNA is TGCGGAGCGGAAGAAAACACAGATACGCAGTATTTT. This codes for CGAEENTDTQYF. This chain links TRBV29-1 with TRBJ2-3; D is perhaps TRBD2 (5 bases). The CDR3 loop spans 12 amino acids. Germline CDR1 is SQVTM and CDR2 is ANQGSEA.

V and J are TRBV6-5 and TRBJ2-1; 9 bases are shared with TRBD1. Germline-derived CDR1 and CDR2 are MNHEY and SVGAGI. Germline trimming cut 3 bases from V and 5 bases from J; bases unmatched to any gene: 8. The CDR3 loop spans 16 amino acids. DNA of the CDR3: TGTGCCAGCAGTTATGGGACAGGGAGTTTCCACAATGAGCAGTTCTTC. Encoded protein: CASSYGTGSFHNEQFF.

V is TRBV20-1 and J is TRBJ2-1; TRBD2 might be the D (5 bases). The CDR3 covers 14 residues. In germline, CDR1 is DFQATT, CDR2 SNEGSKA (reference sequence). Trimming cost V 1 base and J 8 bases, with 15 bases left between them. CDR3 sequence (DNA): TGCAGTGCTAGAGGCTCCCCGGGAAGGGATGAGCAGTTCTTC. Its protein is CSARGSPGRDEQFF.

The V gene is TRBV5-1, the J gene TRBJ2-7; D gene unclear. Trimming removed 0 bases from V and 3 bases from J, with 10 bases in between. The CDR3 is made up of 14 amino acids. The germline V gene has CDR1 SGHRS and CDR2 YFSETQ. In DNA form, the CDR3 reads TGCGCCAGCAGCTTGGAGGGCGGCAACTACGAGCAGTACTTC. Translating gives CASSLEGGNYEQYF.

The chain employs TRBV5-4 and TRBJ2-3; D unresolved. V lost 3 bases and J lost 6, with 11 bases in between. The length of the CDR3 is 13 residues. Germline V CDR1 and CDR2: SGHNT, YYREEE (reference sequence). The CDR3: CASSSWPSDTQYF. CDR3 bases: TGTGCCAGCAGCTCTTGGCCCTCGGATACGCAGTATTTT. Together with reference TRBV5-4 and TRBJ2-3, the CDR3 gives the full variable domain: ETGVTQSPTHLIKTRGQQVTLRCSSQSGHNTVSWYQQALGQGPQFIFQYYREEENGRGNFPPRFSGLQFPNYSSELNVNALELDDSALYLCASSSWPSDTQYFGPGTRLTVL.

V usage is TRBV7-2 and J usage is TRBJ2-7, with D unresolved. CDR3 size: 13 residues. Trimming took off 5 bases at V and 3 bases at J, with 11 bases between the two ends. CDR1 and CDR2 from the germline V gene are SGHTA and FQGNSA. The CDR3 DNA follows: TGTGCCAGCAGCATAACAGACGGCTACGAGCAGTACTTC. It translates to CASSITDGYEQYF. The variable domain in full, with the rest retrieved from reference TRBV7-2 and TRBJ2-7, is GAGVSQSPSNKVTEKGKDVELRCDPISGHTALYWYRQSLGQGLEFLIYFQGNSAPDKSGLPSDRFSAERTGGSVSTLTIQRTQQEDSAVYLCASSITDGYEQYFGPGTRLTVT.

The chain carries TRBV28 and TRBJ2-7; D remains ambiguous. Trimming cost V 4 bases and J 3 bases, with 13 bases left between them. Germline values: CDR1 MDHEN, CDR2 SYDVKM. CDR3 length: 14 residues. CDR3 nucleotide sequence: TGTGCCAGCAGTTCTCCCACTACCCTCTACGAGCAGTACTTC. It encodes CASSSPTTLYEQYF.

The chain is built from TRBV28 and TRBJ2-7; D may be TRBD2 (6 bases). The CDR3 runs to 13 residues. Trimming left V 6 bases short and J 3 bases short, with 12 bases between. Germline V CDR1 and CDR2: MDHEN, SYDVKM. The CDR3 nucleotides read TGTGCCAGCAGGGGACTCCTAAACTACGAGCAGTACTTC. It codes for CASRGLLNYEQYF.

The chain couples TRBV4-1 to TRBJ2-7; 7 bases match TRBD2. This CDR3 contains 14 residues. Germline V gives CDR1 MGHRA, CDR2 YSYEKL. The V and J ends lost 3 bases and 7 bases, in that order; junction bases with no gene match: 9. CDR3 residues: CASSHWRETGEQYF. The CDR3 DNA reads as TGCGCCAGCAGCCACTGGCGGGAGACGGGTGAGCAGTACTTC.

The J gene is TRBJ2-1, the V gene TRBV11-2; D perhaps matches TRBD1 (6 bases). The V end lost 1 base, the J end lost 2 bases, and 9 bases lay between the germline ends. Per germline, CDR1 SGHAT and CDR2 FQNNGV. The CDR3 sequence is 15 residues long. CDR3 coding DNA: TGTGCCAGCAGCTTAGGGGCAGGGGCCTACAATGAGCAGTTCTTC. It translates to CASSLGAGAYNEQFF.

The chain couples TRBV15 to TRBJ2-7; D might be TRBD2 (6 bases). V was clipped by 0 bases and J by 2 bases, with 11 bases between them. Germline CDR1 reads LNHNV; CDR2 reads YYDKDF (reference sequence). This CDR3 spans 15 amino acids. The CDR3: CATSRDYGSPYEQYF. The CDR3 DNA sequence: TGTGCCACCAGCAGAGATTACGGGAGCCCCTACGAGCAGTACTTC. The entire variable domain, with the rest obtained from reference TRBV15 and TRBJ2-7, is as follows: DAMVIQNPRYQVTQFGKPVTLSCSQTLNHNVMYWYQQKSSQAPKLLFHYYDKDFNNEADTPDNFQSRRPNTSFCFLDIRSPGLGDTAMYLCATSRDYGSPYEQYFGPGTRLTVT.

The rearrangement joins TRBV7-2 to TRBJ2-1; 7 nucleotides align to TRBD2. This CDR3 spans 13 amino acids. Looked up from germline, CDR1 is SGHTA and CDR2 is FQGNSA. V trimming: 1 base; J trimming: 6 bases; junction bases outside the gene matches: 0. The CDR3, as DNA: TGTGCCAGCAGCTTAGGCGGGAGCAATGAGCAGTTCTTC. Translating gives CASSLGGSNEQFF.

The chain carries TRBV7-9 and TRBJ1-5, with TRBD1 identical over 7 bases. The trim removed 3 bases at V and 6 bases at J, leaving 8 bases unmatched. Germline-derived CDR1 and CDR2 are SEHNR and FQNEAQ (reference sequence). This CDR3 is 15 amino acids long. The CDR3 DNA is TGTGCCAGCAGCTTGTCAACAGGGGCGGTTCAGCCCCAGCATTTT. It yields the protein CASSLSTGAVQPQHF.

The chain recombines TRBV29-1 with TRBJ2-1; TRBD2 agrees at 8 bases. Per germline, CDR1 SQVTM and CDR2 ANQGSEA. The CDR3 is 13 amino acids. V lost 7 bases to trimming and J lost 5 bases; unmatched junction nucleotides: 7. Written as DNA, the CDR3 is TGCAGCGCGGGGGGGGGCAAAAACAATGAGCAGTTCTTC. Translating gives CSAGGGKNNEQFF.

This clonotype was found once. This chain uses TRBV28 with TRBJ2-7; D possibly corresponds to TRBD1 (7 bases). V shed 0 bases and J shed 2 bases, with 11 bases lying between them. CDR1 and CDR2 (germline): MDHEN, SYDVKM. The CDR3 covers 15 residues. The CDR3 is CASSLWAGGTYEQYF. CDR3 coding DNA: TGTGCCAGCAGTTTATGGGCAGGGGGGACCTACGAGCAGTACTTC.

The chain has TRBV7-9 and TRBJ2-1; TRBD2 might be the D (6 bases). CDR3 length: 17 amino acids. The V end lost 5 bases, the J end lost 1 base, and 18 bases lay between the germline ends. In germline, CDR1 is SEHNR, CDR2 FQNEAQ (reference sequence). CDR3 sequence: CASSHTKSRGSYNEQFF. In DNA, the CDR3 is TGTGCCAGCAGCCATACTAAGTCCCGGGGGTCCTACAATGAGCAGTTCTTC. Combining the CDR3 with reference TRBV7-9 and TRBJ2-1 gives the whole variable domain DTGVSQNPRHKITKRGQNVTFRCDPISEHNRLYWYRQTLGQGPEFLTYFQNEAQLEKSRLLSDRFSAERPKGSFSTLEIQRTEQGDSAMYLCASSHTKSRGSYNEQFFGPGTRLTVL.

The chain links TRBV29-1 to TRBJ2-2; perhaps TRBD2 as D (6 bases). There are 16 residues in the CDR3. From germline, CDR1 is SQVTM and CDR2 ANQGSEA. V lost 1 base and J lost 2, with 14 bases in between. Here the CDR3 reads CSVEVRGRGNTGELFF. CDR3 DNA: TGCAGCGTTGAAGTACGGGGGAGAGGTAACACCGGGGAGCTGTTTTTT.

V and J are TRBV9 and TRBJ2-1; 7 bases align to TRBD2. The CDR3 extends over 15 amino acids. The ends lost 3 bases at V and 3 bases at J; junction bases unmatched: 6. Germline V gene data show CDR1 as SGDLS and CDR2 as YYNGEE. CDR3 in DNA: TGTGCCAGCAGCGAGGCTAGCGGAAACTACAATGAGCAGTTCTTC. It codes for CASSEASGNYNEQFF.

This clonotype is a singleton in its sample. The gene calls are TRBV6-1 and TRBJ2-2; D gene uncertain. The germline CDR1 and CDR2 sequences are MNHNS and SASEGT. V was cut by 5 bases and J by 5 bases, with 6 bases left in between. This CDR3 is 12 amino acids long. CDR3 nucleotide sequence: TGTGCCAGCAGTCGGCGGACCGGGGAGCTGTTTTTT. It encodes CASSRRTGELFF.

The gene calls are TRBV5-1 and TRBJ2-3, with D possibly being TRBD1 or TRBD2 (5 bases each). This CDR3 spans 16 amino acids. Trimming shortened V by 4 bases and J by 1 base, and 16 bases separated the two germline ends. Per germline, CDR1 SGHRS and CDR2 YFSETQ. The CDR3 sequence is CASSALSMGGTDTQYF. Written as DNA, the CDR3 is TGCGCCAGCAGCGCCCTAAGTATGGGGGGCACAGATACGCAGTATTTT.